The T cell receptor beta chain under discussion was sequenced for a study of cytomegalovirus exposure and HLA in healthy donors. Germline values: CDR1 SGHAT, CDR2 FQNNGV. The ends were cut back, 10 bases at V and 2 bases at J, with 15 bases in the middle. The CDR3 is made up of 13 amino acids. PCR primers comprised 60 Vbeta and 13 Jbeta primers. Repertoires were generated with immunoSEQ multiplex PCR, while TCRdb's copy carries only in-frame clones and drops some. This sample carries about 99,000 clones, 76% of them seen once, and the ten largest clones take about 9.3%. This chain links TRBV11-2 with TRBJ2-7; D remains ambiguous. Sequences were obtained from PBMCs. The TCR comes from a woman aged 18-30 years in good health and CMV-seropositive. CDR3 loop: CATSWATTYEQYF. As DNA, the CDR3 is TGTGCCACTTCGTGGGCTACAACCTACGAGCAGTACTTC.